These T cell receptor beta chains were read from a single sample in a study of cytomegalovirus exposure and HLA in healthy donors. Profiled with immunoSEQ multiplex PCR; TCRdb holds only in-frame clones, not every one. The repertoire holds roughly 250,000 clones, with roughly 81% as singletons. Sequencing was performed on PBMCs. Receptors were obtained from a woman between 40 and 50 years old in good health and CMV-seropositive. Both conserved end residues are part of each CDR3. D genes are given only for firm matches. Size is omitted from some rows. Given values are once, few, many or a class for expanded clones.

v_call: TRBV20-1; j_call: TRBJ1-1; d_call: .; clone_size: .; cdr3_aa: CSASRSSEAFF; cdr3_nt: TGCAGTGCGTCTCGAAGCTCTGAAGCTTTCTTT
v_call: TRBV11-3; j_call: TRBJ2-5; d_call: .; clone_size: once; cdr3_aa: CASSRKDSKQETQYF; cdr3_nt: TGTGCCAGCAGCCGTAAGGACAGCAAACAAGAGACCCAGTACTTC
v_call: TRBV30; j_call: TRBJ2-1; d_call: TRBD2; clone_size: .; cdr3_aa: CAWTWEGNEQFF; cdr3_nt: TGTGCCTGGACGTGGGAGGGGAATGAGCAGTTCTTC
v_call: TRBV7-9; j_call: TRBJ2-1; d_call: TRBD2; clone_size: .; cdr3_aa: CASILAGGLNEQFF; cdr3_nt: TGTGCCAGCATACTAGCGGGAGGGCTGAATGAGCAGTTCTTC
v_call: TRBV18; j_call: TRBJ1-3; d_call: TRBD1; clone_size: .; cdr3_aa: CASSPGQGGNTIYF; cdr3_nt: TGTGCCAGCTCACCGGGACAGGGAGGAAACACCATATATTTT
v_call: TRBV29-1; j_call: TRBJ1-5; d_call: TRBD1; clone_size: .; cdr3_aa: CSVTGQANQPQHF; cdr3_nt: TGCAGCGTGACCGGACAGGCCAATCAGCCCCAGCATTTT
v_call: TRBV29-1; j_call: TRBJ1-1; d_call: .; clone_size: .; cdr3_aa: CSVSGRGTEAFF; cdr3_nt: TGCAGCGTATCGGGTAGGGGCACTGAAGCTTTCTTT
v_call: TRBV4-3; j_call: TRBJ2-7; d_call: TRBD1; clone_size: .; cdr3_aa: CASSPGPGQGVEQYF; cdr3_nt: TGCGCCAGCAGCCCAGGGCCGGGACAGGGGGTCGAGCAGTACTTC
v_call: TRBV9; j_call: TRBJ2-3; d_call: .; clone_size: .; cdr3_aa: CASSVGEGVLVTQYF; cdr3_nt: TGTGCCAGCAGCGTAGGAGAGGGGGTGTTGGTTACGCAGTATTTT
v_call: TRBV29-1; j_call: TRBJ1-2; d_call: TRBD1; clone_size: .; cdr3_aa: CSAVVDRANGYTF; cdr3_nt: TGCAGCGCCGTTGTGGACAGGGCTAATGGCTACACCTTC
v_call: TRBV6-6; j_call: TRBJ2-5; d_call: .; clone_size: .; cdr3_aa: CASSKGVALPETQYF; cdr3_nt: TGTGCCAGCAGTAAGGGGGTAGCCCTCCCAGAGACCCAGTACTTC
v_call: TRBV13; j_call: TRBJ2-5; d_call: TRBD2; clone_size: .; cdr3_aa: CASSSIAVAGGQETQYF; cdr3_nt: TGTGCCAGCAGCTCAATCGCTGTCGCGGGAGGCCAAGAGACCCAGTACTTC
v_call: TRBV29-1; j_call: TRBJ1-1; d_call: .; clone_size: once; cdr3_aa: CSVVKGSTEAFF; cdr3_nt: TGCAGCGTTGTGAAGGGGTCCACTGAAGCTTTCTTT
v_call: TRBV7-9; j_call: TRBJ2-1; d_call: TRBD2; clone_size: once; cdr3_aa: CASSFAGENEQFF; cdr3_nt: TGTGCCAGCAGCTTTGCGGGAGAAAATGAGCAGTTCTTC
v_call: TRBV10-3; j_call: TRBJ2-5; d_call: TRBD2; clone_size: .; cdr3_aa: CAISSGTSGQETQYF; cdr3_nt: TGTGCCATCAGCTCCGGGACTAGCGGACAAGAGACCCAGTACTTC
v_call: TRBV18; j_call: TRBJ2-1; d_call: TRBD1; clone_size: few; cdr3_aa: CASSPQLGQVNNEQFF; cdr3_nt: TGTGCCAGCTCACCACAACTTGGACAGGTCAACAATGAGCAGTTCTTC
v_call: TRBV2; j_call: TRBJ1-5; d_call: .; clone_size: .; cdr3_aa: CASSELRGNSNQPQHF; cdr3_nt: TGTGCCAGCAGTGAATTGCGGGGAAATAGCAATCAGCCCCAGCATTTT